The rows below give T cell receptor beta chains drawn from one sample of a study of T cell clones after liver transplantation. Sequencing used immunoSEQ multiplex PCR; TCRdb keeps in-frame clones, though not all of them. The sample consists of more than 75,000 clones, about 82% of them appearing once. The material sequenced was CD4+ T cells from blood, taken 45 to 46 months after liver transplant. Receptors originate from a human patient who received a liver transplant. Some T cells may be transferred from the graft donor. Each CDR3 is given without its conserved first and last residue.

v_call: TRBV7-9; j_call: TRBJ2-6; cdr3_aa: ASSPDRAGANVLT
v_call: TRBV28; j_call: TRBJ1-2; cdr3_aa: ASSLMTVTYGYT
v_call: TRBV11-1; j_call: TRBJ2-7; cdr3_aa: ASSLTGRGSVDEQY
v_call: TRBV7-9; j_call: TRBJ2-1; cdr3_aa: ASSFPRPGNEQF
v_call: TRBV11-2; j_call: TRBJ2-1; cdr3_aa: ASSFRPRSSTADEQF
v_call: TRBV28; j_call: TRBJ1-2; cdr3_aa: ASSLTNRGYGYT
v_call: TRBV21-1; j_call: TRBJ1-1; cdr3_aa: ASSKVRGRSTEAF
v_call: TRBV19; j_call: TRBJ2-7; cdr3_aa: ASSTHSASSEQY
v_call: TRBV5-6; j_call: TRBJ2-3; cdr3_aa: ASSFGGSSTDTQY
v_call: TRBV4-1; j_call: TRBJ1-5; cdr3_aa: ASSQDDPTSNQPQH
v_call: TRBV27; j_call: TRBJ1-5; cdr3_aa: ASSLRPSQPQH